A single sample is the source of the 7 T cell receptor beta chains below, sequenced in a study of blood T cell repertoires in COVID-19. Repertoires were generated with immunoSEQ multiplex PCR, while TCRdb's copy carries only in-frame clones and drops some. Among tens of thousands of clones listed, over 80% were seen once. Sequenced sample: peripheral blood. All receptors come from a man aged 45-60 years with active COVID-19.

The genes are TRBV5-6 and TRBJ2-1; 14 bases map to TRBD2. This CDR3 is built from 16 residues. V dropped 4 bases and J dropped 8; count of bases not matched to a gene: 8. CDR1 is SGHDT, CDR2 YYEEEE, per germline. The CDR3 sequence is CASSLPTSGGADEQFF. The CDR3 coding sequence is TGTGCCAGCAGCCTTCCGACTAGCGGGGGGGCCGATGAGCAGTTCTTC.

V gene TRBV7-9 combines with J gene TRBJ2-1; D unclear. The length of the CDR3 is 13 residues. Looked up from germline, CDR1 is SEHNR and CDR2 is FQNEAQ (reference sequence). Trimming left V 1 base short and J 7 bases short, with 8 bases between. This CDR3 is CASSLVLRNEQFF. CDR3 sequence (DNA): TGTGCCAGCAGCTTAGTGCTACGGAATGAGCAGTTCTTC.

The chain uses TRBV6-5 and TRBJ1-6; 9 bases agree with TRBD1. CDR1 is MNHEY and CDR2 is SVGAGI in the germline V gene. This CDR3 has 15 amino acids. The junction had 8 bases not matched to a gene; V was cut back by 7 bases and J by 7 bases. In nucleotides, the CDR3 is TGTGCCAGCACCCTTTGGGGGACAGGGAATTCACCCCTCCACTTT. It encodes CASTLWGTGNSPLHF.

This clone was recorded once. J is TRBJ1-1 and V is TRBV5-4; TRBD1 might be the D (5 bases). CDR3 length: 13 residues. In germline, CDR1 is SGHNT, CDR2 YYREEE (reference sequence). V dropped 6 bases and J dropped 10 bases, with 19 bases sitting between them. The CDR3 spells CASTLRGVNVAFF. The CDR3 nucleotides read TGTGCCAGCACCCTGCGGGGGGTTAATGTAGCTTTCTTT. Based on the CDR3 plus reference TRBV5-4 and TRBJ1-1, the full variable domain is ETGVTQSPTHLIKTRGQQVTLRCSSQSGHNTVSWYQQALGQGPQFIFQYYREEENGRGNFPPRFSGLQFPNYSSELNVNALELDDSALYLCASTLRGVNVAFFGQGTRLTVV.

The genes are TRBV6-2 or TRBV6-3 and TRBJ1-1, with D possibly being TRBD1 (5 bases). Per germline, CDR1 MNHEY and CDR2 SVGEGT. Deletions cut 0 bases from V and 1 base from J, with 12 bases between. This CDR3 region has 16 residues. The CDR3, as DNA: TGTGCCAGCAGTTACTCTATAGGGGATGGGAACACTGAAGCTTTCTTT. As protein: CASSYSIGDGNTEAFF.

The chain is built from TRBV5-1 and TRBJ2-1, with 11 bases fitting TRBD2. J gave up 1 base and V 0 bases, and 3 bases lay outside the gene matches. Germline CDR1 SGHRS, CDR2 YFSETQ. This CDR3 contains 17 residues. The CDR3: CASSLALAGVSYNEQFF. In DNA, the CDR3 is TGCGCCAGCAGCTTGGCACTAGCGGGAGTTTCCTACAATGAGCAGTTCTTC. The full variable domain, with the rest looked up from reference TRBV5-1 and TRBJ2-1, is KAGVTQTPRYLIKTRGQQVTLSCSPISGHRSVSWYQQTPGQGLQFLFEYFSETQRNKGNFPGRFSGRQFSNSRSEMNVSTLELGDSALYLCASSLALAGVSYNEQFFGPGTRLTVL.

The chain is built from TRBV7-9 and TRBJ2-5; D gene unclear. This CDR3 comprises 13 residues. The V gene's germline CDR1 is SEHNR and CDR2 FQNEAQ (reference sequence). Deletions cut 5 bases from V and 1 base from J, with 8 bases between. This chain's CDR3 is CASSPTSQETQYF. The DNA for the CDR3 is TGTGCCAGCAGCCCTACTTCCCAAGAGACCCAGTACTTC.